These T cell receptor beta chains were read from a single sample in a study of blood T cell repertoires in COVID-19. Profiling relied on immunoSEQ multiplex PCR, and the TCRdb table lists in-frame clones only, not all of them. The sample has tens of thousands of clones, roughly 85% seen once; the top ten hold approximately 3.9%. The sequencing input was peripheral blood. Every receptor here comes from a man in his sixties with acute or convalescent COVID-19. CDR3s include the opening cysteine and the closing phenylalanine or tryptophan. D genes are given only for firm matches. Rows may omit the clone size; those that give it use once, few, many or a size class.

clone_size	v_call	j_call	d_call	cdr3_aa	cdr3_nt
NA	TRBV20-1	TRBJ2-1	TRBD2	CSASSGAPYNEQFF	TGCAGTGCTAGTAGCGGGGCACCTTACAATGAGCAGTTCTTC
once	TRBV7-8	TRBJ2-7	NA	CASSRAEVSYEQYF	TGTGCCAGCAGCCGGGCGGAAGTCTCCTACGAGCAGTACTTC
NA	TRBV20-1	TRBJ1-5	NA	CSASWTGNQPQHF	TGCAGTGCTAGTTGGACGGGGAATCAGCCCCAGCATTTT
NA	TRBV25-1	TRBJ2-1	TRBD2	CASSESRTSGSGEQFF	TGTGCCAGCAGTGAATCCAGGACTAGCGGGAGTGGTGAGCAGTTCTTC
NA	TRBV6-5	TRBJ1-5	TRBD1	CASSFSDRVQPQHF	TGTGCCAGCAGTTTTAGCGACAGGGTGCAGCCCCAGCATTTT
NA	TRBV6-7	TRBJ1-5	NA	CASSYSNPPVPLYSNQPQHF	TGTGCCAGCAGTTACTCGAATCCCCCAGTCCCCCTTTATAGCAATCAGCCCCAGCATTTT
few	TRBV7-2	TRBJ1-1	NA	CASSLAENTEAFF	TGTGCCAGCAGCTTGGCAGAGAACACTGAAGCTTTCTTT
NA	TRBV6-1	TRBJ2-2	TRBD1	CASSEQGDTGELFF	TGTGCCAGCAGTGAACAGGGGGACACCGGGGAGCTGTTTTTT
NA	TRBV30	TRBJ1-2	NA	CAWSVPAGANYGYTF	TGTGCCTGGAGTGTACCAGCAGGGGCCAACTATGGCTACACCTTC
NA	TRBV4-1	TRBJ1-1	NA	CASSQDRRGLVLRMNRSEAFF	TGCGCCAGCAGCCAAGATAGGAGGGGTTTAGTACTTAGAATGAATCGGAGTGAAGCTTTCTTT
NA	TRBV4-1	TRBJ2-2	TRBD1	CASSQYRGPGELFF	TGCGCCAGCAGCCAATACAGGGGGCCCGGGGAGCTGTTTTTT
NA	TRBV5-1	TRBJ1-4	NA	CASSPGWQMRSNEKLFF	TGCGCCAGCAGCCCCGGGTGGCAGATGAGGTCTAATGAAAAACTGTTTTTT
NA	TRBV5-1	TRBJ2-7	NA	CASSLNPGSSSQYF	TGCGCCAGCAGCCTGAATCCCGGGAGTTCCTCGCAGTACTTC
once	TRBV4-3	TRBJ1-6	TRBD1	CASSQRQGGGVDSPLHF	TGCGCCAGCAGCCAAAGACAGGGTGGAGGGGTAGATTCACCCCTCCACTTT
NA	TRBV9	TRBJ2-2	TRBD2	CASGGLAGNTGELFF	TGTGCCAGCGGGGGACTAGCGGGGAACACCGGGGAGCTGTTTTTT
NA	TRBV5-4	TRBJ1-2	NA	CASSFPANYGYTF	TGTGCCAGCAGCTTTCCAGCTAACTATGGCTACACCTTC
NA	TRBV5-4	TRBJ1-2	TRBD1	CASRIQGEANYGYTF	TGTGCCAGCAGAATTCAGGGGGAGGCTAACTATGGCTACACCTTC
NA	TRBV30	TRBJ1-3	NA	CACSGGGNTIYF	TGTGCCTGCTCCGGAGGGGGAAACACCATATATTTT
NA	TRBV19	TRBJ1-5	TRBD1	CASSIQGDNQPQHF	TGTGCCAGTAGTATTCAGGGGGACAATCAGCCCCAGCATTTT
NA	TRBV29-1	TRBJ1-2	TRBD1	CSVTGTDYGYTF	TGCAGCGTAACCGGGACAGACTATGGCTACACCTTC
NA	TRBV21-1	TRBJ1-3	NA	CASSSQGCGNTIYF	TGTGCCAGCAGCTCACAGGGCTGCGGAAACACCATATATTTT
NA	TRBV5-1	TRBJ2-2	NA	CASSLGWGAGELFF	TGCGCCAGCAGCCTGGGCTGGGGAGCCGGGGAGCTGTTTTTT
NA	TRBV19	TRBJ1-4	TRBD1	CASSAAGGASHEKLFF	TGTGCCAGTAGTGCCGCAGGGGGCGCGTCCCATGAAAAACTGTTTTTT
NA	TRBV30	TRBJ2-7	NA	CAWSVRSEQYF	TGTGCCTGGAGTGTCCGTTCCGAGCAGTACTTC
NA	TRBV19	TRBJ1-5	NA	CASSTGRGQPQHF	TGTGCCAGTAGTACCGGGCGGGGCCAGCCCCAGCATTTT
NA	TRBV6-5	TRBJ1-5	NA	CASSGGGNQPQHF	TGTGCCAGCAGCGGTGGGGGGAATCAGCCCCAGCATTTT
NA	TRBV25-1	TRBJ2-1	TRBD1	CASSEYPGQGNNEQFF	TGTGCCAGCAGTGAATATCCGGGACAGGGGAACAATGAGCAGTTCTTC
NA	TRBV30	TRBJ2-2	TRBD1	CAWSDPRDRPSYGTGELFF	TGTGCCTGGAGTGACCCCCGGGACAGGCCATCCTACGGCACCGGGGAGCTGTTTTTT
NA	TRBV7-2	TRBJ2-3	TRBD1	CASSAQTGDGTDTQYF	TGTGCCAGCAGCGCGCAGACAGGGGATGGGACAGATACGCAGTATTTT
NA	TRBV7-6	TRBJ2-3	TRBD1	CASSFGQGRTDTQYF	TGTGCCAGCAGCTTTGGACAGGGACGTACAGATACGCAGTATTTT
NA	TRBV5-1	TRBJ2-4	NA	CASSLEGVVSKNIQYF	TGCGCCAGCAGCTTGGAAGGGGTGGTATCCAAAAACATTCAGTACTTC
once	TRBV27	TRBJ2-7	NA	CATSGNRAPYEQYF	TGTGCCACCTCAGGCAACAGGGCTCCCTACGAGCAGTACTTC
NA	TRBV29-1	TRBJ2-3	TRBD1	CSVARTGEGTDTQYF	TGCAGCGTCGCCCGGACAGGGGAGGGCACAGATACGCAGTATTTT
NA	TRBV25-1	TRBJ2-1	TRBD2	CASSRTSVNPYNEQFF	TGTGCCAGCAGCCGGACTAGCGTTAACCCCTACAATGAGCAGTTCTTC
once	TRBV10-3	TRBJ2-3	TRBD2	CALRTSGVSSSSTDTQYF	TGTGCCCTCCGGACTAGCGGGGTATCAAGTTCTAGCACAGATACGCAGTATTTT
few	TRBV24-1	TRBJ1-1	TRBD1	CATREQGAVNTEAFF	TGTGCCACCAGAGAACAGGGGGCGGTGAACACTGAAGCTTTCTTT
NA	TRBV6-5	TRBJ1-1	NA	CASTDVGPNTEAFF	TGTGCCAGCACCGACGTGGGGCCGAACACTGAAGCTTTCTTT
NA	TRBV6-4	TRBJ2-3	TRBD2	CASSRFGAGTDTQYF	TGTGCCAGCAGTAGGTTCGGAGCGGGAACAGATACGCAGTATTTT
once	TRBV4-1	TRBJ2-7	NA	CASSLRAPNEQYF	TGCGCCAGCAGCTTAAGAGCCCCGAACGAGCAGTACTTC
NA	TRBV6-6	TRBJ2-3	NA	CASSLHYSGSSTDTQYF	TGTGCCAGCAGTCTTCACTATAGCGGCTCTAGCACAGATACGCAGTATTTT